This T cell receptor (beta chain) derives from a study of blood T cell repertoires in COVID-19. About the research overall: PBMCs, B-cell-depleted T cells, or T cells were the source of the cDNA or gDNA that made up the material.

Authors' methods: Estimation of nucleated cell counts relied on the amplification of reference gene primers. This table comes from immunoSEQ multiplex PCR, and its TCRdb copy is limited to in-frame clones, with some not included. For V, J and clone size, that table is used; D and trimming come from the DNA. This table has around 270,000 clones, approximately 86% appearing once. This CDR3 is 16 amino acids long. With V trimmed by 1 base and J by 6 bases, 7 bases remained unmatched. The germline V gene encodes CDR1 LNHDA and CDR2 SQIVND (reference sequence). The chain employs TRBV19 and TRBJ1-5; 9 positions match TRBD1. This sequence was found in a human donor with COVID-19, enrolled during active disease. The donor label of this sample is uncertain. Sequences were obtained from peripheral blood. For the CDR3, the DNA is TGTGCCAGTAGTATAGCTACCGGGACAGGGCGTCAGCCCCAGCATTTT. Protein product: CASSIATGTGRQPQHF.